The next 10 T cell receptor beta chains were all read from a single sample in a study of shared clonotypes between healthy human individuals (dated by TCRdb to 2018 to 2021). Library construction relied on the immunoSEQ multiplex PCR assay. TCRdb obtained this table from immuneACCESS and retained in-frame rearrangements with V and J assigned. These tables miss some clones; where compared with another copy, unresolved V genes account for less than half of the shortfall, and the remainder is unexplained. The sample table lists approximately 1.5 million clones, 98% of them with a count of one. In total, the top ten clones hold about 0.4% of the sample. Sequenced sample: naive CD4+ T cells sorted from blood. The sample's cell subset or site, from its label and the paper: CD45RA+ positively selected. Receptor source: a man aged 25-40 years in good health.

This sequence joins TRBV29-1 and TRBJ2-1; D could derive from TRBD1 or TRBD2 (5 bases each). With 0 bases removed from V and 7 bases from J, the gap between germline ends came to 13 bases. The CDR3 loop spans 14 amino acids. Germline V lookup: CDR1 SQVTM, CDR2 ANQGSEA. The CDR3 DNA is TGCAGCGTTGAAGATAGGGGAGTAGGGAATGAGCAGTTCTTC. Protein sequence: CSVEDRGVGNEQFF.

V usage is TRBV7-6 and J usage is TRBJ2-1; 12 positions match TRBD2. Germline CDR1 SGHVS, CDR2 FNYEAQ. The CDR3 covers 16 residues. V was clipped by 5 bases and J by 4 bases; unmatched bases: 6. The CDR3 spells CASSKGLAGGYNEQFF. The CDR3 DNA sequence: TGTGCCAGCAGCAAGGGACTAGCGGGCGGGTACAATGAGCAGTTCTTC.

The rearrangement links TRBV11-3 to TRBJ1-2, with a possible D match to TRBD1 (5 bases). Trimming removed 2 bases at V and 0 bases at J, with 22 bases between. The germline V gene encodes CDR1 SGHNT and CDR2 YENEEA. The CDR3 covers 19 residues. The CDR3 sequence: CASSLLYLWGPSANYGYTF. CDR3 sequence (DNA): TGTGCCAGCAGCTTATTGTATCTATGGGGACCCTCGGCTAACTATGGCTACACCTTC. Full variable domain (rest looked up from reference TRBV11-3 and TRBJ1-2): EAGVVQSPRYKIIEKKQPVAFWCNPISGHNTLYWYLQNLGQGPELLIRYENEEAVDDSQLPKDRFSAERLKGVDSTLKIQPAELGDSAVYLCASSLLYLWGPSANYGYTFGSGTRLTVV.

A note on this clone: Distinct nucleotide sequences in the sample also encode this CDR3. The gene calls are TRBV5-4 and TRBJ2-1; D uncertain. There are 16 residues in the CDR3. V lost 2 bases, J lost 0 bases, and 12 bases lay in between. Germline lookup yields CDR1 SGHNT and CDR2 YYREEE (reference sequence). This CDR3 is CASSLASGSSYNEQFF. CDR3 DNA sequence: TGTGCCAGCAGCTTAGCGAGTGGAAGCTCCTACAATGAGCAGTTCTTC.

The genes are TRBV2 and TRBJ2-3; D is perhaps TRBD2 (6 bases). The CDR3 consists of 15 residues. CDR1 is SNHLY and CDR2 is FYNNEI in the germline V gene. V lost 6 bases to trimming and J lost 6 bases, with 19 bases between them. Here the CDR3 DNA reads TGTGCCAGCAGACAGAGACTAGGAAGCAGGGATACGCAGTATTTT. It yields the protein CASRQRLGSRDTQYF.

In DNA, the CDR3 is TGTGCCAGCTCACCATATTCGGGTGTCTCTGAAGCTTTCTTT. Translated, it gives CASSPYSGVSEAFF. The chain employs TRBV18 and TRBJ1-1, with unresolved D. V lost 2 bases and J 6 bases, leaving 13 bases between the germline ends. Germline CDR1 KGHSH, CDR2 LQKENI. The CDR3 runs to 14 residues.

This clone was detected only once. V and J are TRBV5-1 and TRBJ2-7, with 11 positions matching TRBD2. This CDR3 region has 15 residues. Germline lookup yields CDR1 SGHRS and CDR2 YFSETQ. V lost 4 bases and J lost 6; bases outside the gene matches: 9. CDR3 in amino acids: CASSEALAGAGEQYF. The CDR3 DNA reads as TGCGCCAGCAGCGAAGCACTAGCGGGAGCAGGCGAGCAGTACTTC.

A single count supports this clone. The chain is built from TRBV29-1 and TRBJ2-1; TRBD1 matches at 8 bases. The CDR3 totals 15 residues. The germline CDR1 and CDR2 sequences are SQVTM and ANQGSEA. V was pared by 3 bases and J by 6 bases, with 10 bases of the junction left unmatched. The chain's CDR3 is CSVEDRQGTRNEQFF. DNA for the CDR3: TGCAGCGTTGAGGATCGACAGGGGACTCGCAATGAGCAGTTCTTC.

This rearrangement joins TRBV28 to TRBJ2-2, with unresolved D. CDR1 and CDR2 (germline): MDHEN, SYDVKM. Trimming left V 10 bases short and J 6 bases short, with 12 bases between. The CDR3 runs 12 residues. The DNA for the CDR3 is TGTGCCACCGACACTGCGGCCGGGGAGCTGTTTTTT. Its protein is CATDTAAGELFF.

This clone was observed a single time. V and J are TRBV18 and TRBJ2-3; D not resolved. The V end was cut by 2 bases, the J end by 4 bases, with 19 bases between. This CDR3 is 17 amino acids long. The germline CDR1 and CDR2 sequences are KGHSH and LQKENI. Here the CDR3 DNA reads TGTGCCAGCTCACCAACAAGTAGGCAGGTCCGTCCAGATACGCAGTATTTT. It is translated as CASSPTSRQVRPDTQYF.